Following are 20 T cell receptor beta chains from one sample sequenced in a study of T cells after yellow fever vaccination. TCRdb reprocessed the 5' RACE reads via MiXCR and lists one record per CDR3 protein. This sample yields 200,000 to 250,000 distinct CDR3 sequences, of which about 3% are seen a single time; 2.5% to 3.5% belongs to the top ten. Sequencing was performed on CD4+ T cells sorted from PBMCs, taken 10 days after the yellow fever booster vaccination. The receptor source for this set is a man aged 18 to 30 who received the YFV17D yellow fever vaccine.

This clonotype was recorded many times. The junction shows a germline mismatch at one end, possibly a read error. V is TRBV5-1 and J is TRBJ1-1, with D unresolved. The CDR3 spans 13 residues. Germline lookup yields CDR1 SGHRS and CDR2 YFSETQ. Here the CDR3 reads CASSSDGNTEAFF. DNA of the CDR3: TGTGCCAGCAGCTCAGACGGCAACACTGAAGCTTTCTTT.

The rearrangement links TRBV11-2 to TRBJ2-1, with D unresolved. V lost 5 bases, J lost 3 bases, and 17 bases lay in between. Germline loops: CDR1 SGHAT, CDR2 FQNNGV. This CDR3 contains 16 residues. Here the CDR3 DNA reads TGTGCCAGCAGCCTGTTCCGGGCCTCGCTCTACAATGAGCAGTTCTTC. It is translated as CASSLFRASLYNEQFF.

This clonotype showed up many times. The rearrangement links TRBV5-1 to TRBJ2-2; weak D call: TRBD1 (5 bases). CDR1 and CDR2 (germline): SGHRS, YFSETQ. V gave up 4 bases and J gave up 6 bases, with 22 bases separating them. The CDR3 covers 17 residues. The CDR3 region is CASSHLPPVDTAGELFF. CDR3 nucleotide sequence: TGCGCCAGCAGCCACCTGCCGCCCGTGGACACCGCCGGGGAGCTGTTTTTT. The complete variable domain, with remaining parts taken from reference TRBV5-1 and TRBJ2-2, reads KAGVTQTPRYLIKTRGQQVTLSCSPISGHRSVSWYQQTPGQGLQFLFEYFSETQRNKGNFPGRFSGRQFSNSRSEMNVSTLELGDSALYLCASSHLPPVDTAGELFFGEGSRLTVL.

This clonotype has at least ten counts. The V gene is TRBV11-2, the J gene TRBJ2-3, with 9 bases fitting TRBD1. With 6 bases clipped from V and 2 bases from J, the junction kept 9 bases outside the gene matches. The CDR3 runs to 16 residues. Germline-derived CDR1 and CDR2 are SGHAT and FQNNGV. CDR3 sequence: CASRPNRGPYTDTQYF. For the CDR3, the DNA is TGTGCCAGCAGACCCAACAGGGGGCCATACACAGATACGCAGTATTTT.

This chain uses TRBV15 with TRBJ1-4, with D tentatively TRBD1 (6 bases). CDR1 is LNHNV and CDR2 is YYDKDF in the germline V gene (reference sequence). V shed 3 bases and J shed 2 bases, with 16 bases lying between them. This CDR3 spans 17 amino acids. The CDR3, as DNA: TGTGCCACCAGCAGGGGGGCAGGGACGAAGACTAATGAAAAACTGTTTTTT. Encoded protein: CATSRGAGTKTNEKLFF. Filled out from reference TRBV15 and TRBJ1-4, the complete variable domain reads DAMVIQNPRYQVTQFGKPVTLSCSQTLNHNVMYWYQQKSSQAPKLLFHYYDKDFNNEADTPDNFQSRRPNTSFCFLDIRSPGLGDTAMYLCATSRGAGTKTNEKLFFGSGTQLSVL.

This clonotype was observed many times. V gene TRBV19 combines with J gene TRBJ2-3, with D perhaps matching TRBD1 or TRBD2 (6 bases each). Germline V CDR1 and CDR2: LNHDA, SQIVND (reference sequence). Trimming removed 3 bases from V and 8 bases from J, with 15 bases in between. CDR3 size: 14 residues. The CDR3 DNA follows: TGTGCCAGTAGTATGATCGGGGGCCCAGCTACGCAGTATTTT. It specifies CASSMIGGPATQYF.

This chain links TRBV4-2 with TRBJ2-3, with 9 bases aligning to TRBD2. CDR3 size: 17 residues. V gave up 1 base and J gave up 7 bases; unmatched junction bases: 12. Per germline, CDR1 LGHNA and CDR2 YNFKEQ. CDR3 in amino acids: CASSQVAAGGLIHTQYF. The CDR3 DNA reads TGTGCCAGCAGCCAAGTCGCTGCGGGGGGGCTGATTCATACGCAGTATTTT.

This clonotype was found many times. The CDR3 is CASSYYRRGNEKLFF. The CDR3 DNA reads as TGTGCCAGCAGCTACTACAGGAGGGGGAATGAAAAACTGTTTTTT. The V call is TRBV27, the J call TRBJ1-4, with a weak D call TRBD1 (6 bases). V was pared by 6 bases and J by 5 bases, with 16 bases between. The CDR3 loop spans 15 amino acids. Germline-derived CDR1 and CDR2 are MNHEY and SMNVEV (reference sequence). Variable domain in full (rest from reference TRBV27 and TRBJ1-4): EAQVTQNPRYLITVTGKKLTVTCSQNMNHEYMSWYRQDPGLGLRQIYYSMNVEVTDKGDVPEGYKVSRKEKRNFPLILESPSPNQTSLYFCASSYYRRGNEKLFFGSGTQLSVL.

Only a few counts were recorded for this clonotype. This rearrangement joins TRBV4-2 to TRBJ2-1, with 7 bases lining up with TRBD2. Germline V gene sequence: CDR1 LGHNA, CDR2 YNFKEQ. The CDR3 sequence is 17 residues long. The J segment lost 8 bases and the V segment lost 0 bases, leaving 13 bases of the junction unmatched. The CDR3 protein is CASSQEVGAGVLYEQFF. DNA of the CDR3: TGTGCCAGCAGCCAAGAAGTAGGGGCGGGGGTATTATATGAGCAGTTCTTC.

This clonotype was counted a few times. The rearrangement joins TRBV4-2 to TRBJ2-7; 7 nucleotides agree with TRBD2. CDR3 length: 16 residues. Germline lookup yields CDR1 LGHNA and CDR2 YNFKEQ. The V gene end was trimmed by 0 bases and the J gene end by 2 bases; junction bases not matched to a gene: 7. This chain's CDR3 is CASSQDSTSATYEQYF. Written as DNA, the CDR3 is TGTGCCAGCAGCCAAGATAGTACTAGCGCAACCTACGAGCAGTACTTC.

The chain has TRBV5-1 and TRBJ2-5; the D gene could be TRBD1 or TRBD2 (5 bases each). The V end lost 4 bases, the J end lost 1 base, and 11 bases lay between the germline ends. From germline, CDR1 is SGHRS and CDR2 YFSETQ. This CDR3 is 14 amino acids long. Here the CDR3 reads CASSIKGSQETQYF. CDR3 bases: TGCGCCAGCAGCATCAAGGGGAGCCAAGAGACCCAGTACTTC.

This clonotype was observed at least ten times. This chain connects TRBV5-5 to TRBJ2-2; the D call may be TRBD1 or TRBD2 (6 bases each). Trimming removed 10 bases from V and 0 bases from J, with 13 bases in between. This CDR3 contains 14 residues. Germline values: CDR1 SGHKS, CDR2 YYEKEE (reference sequence). DNA for the CDR3: TGTGCCGTGCAAGGGGGGCCGAACACCGGGGAGCTGTTTTTT. Translating it yields CAVQGGPNTGELFF.

This clonotype came up many times. This sequence joins TRBV18 and TRBJ2-7; 12 nucleotides agree with TRBD1. This CDR3 comprises 15 residues. Germline CDR1 reads KGHSH; CDR2 reads LQKENI. The V and J ends lost 4 bases and 4 bases, in that order; junction bases with no gene match: 5. CDR3 DNA sequence: TGTGCCAGCTCACTGGGACAGGGGGCCTCGTACGAGCAGTACGTC. It yields the protein CASSLGQGASYEQYV.

There are many counts of this clonotype. The chain is built from TRBV15 and TRBJ1-5; D not resolved. The length of the CDR3 is 13 residues. CDR1 LNHNV and CDR2 YYDKDF come from the germline V gene (reference sequence). The V end lost 5 bases, the J end lost 5 bases, and 10 bases lay between the germline ends. The DNA for the CDR3 is TGTGCCACCAGCTATAAAAGGGATCAGCCCCAGCATTTT. This gives the protein CATSYKRDQPQHF.

The V gene is TRBV7-2, the J gene TRBJ2-5; 8 bases line up with TRBD1. This CDR3 contains 16 residues. Trimming at V came to 6 bases and at J to 5 bases, leaving 14 bases not matched to a gene. The germline V gene has CDR1 SGHTA and CDR2 FQGNSA. CDR3 sequence (DNA): TGTGCCAGCAGTCAATTAGGAGCAGGGGGCGCGGAGACCCAGTACTTC. Translation gives CASSQLGAGGAETQYF. Together with reference TRBV7-2 and TRBJ2-5, the CDR3 gives the full variable domain: GAGVSQSPSNKVTEKGKDVELRCDPISGHTALYWYRQSLGQGLEFLIYFQGNSAPDKSGLPSDRFSAERTGGSVSTLTIQRTQQEDSAVYLCASSQLGAGGAETQYFGPGTRLLVL.

This clonotype appeared a few times. The gene calls are TRBV20-1 and TRBJ2-3; D not resolved. V dropped 0 bases and J dropped 2 bases, with 6 bases sitting between them. The CDR3 runs to 13 residues. Germline-derived CDR1 and CDR2 are DFQATT and SNEGSKA (reference sequence). The CDR3 protein is CSAREGTTDTQYF. CDR3 nucleotide sequence: TGCAGTGCTAGAGAAGGCACCACAGATACGCAGTATTTT.

Many counts were recorded for this clonotype. The V gene is TRBV20-1, the J gene TRBJ2-2; the D gene is possibly TRBD2 (6 bases). V gave up 6 bases and J gave up 5 bases, with 16 bases separating them. Germline V CDR1 and CDR2: DFQATT, SNEGSKA (reference sequence). The CDR3 has 14 residues. DNA for the CDR3: TGCAGTGCCAGGAGGGGCGGCTGGACCGGGGAGCTGTTTTTT. Residues: CSARRGGWTGELFF.

This clonotype has a handful of counts. This sequence joins TRBV4-2 and TRBJ2-1; D possibly matches TRBD1 or TRBD2 (6 bases each). CDR1 is LGHNA, CDR2 YNFKEQ, per germline. V shed 0 bases and J shed 2 bases, with 11 bases lying between them. The CDR3 contains 16 residues. Written as DNA, the CDR3 is TGTGCCAGCAGCCAAGATCCGGGGGCGGCCTACAATGAGCAGTTCTTC. Translation: CASSQDPGAAYNEQFF.

This clonotype has ten or more counts. The CDR3 is CASSFRGGNQPQHF. In DNA, the CDR3 is TGCGCCAGCAGCTTCAGGGGGGGAAATCAGCCCCAGCATTTT. The chain employs TRBV5-1 and TRBJ1-5; 7 nucleotides match TRBD1. This CDR3 region has 14 residues. The germline V gene has CDR1 SGHRS and CDR2 YFSETQ. With V trimmed by 2 bases and J by 4 bases, 3 bases remained unmatched. Combining the CDR3 with reference TRBV5-1 and TRBJ1-5 gives the whole variable domain KAGVTQTPRYLIKTRGQQVTLSCSPISGHRSVSWYQQTPGQGLQFLFEYFSETQRNKGNFPGRFSGRQFSNSRSEMNVSTLELGDSALYLCASSFRGGNQPQHFGDGTRLSIL.

This clonotype was picked up many times. The chain couples TRBV4-3 to TRBJ2-2, with D possibly matching TRBD2 (6 bases). Per the germline V gene, CDR1 is LGHNA and CDR2 is YSLEER. The CDR3 contains 18 residues. The V end lost 0 bases, the J end lost 0 bases, and 14 bases lay between the germline ends. The CDR3 DNA reads as TGCGCCAGCAGCCAAGATTGGGTAGCGGCAGCGAACACCGGGGAGCTGTTTTTT. As protein: CASSQDWVAAANTGELFF.